Following are 24 T cell receptor beta chains from one sample sequenced in a study of blood T cells in healthy people across ages. A sample-barcoded 5' primer and a J-beta primer mix were used in a second PCR of roughly 7 to 12 cycles. TCRdb recomputed calls from the 5' RACE reads with MiXCR, one row per CDR3 protein. This sample has 550,000 to 700,000 distinct CDR3 sequences, with 27% found just once. Input material: blood. The receptors derive from a woman in her 70s in good health.

This clonotype came up once. The chain has TRBV6-2 or TRBV6-3 and TRBJ2-2, with D perhaps TRBD2 (6 bases). V lost 2 bases to trimming and J lost 0 bases, with 10 bases between them. The CDR3 has 16 amino acids. In germline, CDR1 is MNHEY, CDR2 SVGEGT. CDR3 loop: CASSYVLATNTGELFF. As DNA, the CDR3 is TGTGCCAGCAGTTACGTACTAGCAACGAACACCGGGGAGCTGTTTTTT.

This clonotype came up a few times. The chain uses TRBV6-1 and TRBJ2-4; TRBD2 matches 14 bases. This CDR3 spans 18 amino acids. The J segment lost 0 bases and the V segment lost 5 bases, leaving 6 bases of the junction unmatched. From germline, CDR1 is MNHNS and CDR2 SASEGT. This CDR3 reads CASSRTSGGTLAKNIQYF. The CDR3 DNA reads TGTGCCAGCAGTCGGACTAGCGGGGGGACACTAGCCAAAAACATTCAGTACTTC.

The DNA for the CDR3 is TGCAGCGCTGTGACAGGGGCCACTGAAGCTTTCTTT. As protein: CSAVTGATEAFF. The chain joins TRBV29-1 to TRBJ1-1; 8 nucleotides match TRBD1. The trim removed 7 bases at V and 4 bases at J, leaving 5 bases unmatched. The length of the CDR3 is 12 residues. Germline V CDR1 and CDR2: SQVTM, ANQGSEA.

This clonotype was counted between two and nine times. The chain uses TRBV7-2 and TRBJ2-5; 12 positions agree with TRBD1. Germline V gene lookup returns CDR1 SGHTA and CDR2 FQGNSA. The V and J ends lost 4 bases and 4 bases, in that order; junction bases with no gene match: 13. The CDR3 loop spans 18 amino acids. The CDR3 nucleotides are TGTGCCAGCAGCTCACCCCGGGACAGGGGGCGTTTGATAGAGACCCAGTACTTC. Translating gives CASSSPRDRGRLIETQYF.

This sequence joins TRBV12-3 or TRBV12-4 and TRBJ2-5; D tentatively fits TRBD1 or TRBD2 (6 bases each). Trimming pared 8 bases from V and 10 bases from J, leaving 20 bases between. The CDR3 loop spans 13 amino acids. The CDR3 spells CASLVGGEGDQYF. The CDR3 DNA reads TGTGCCAGCTTAGTCGGGGGAGAGGGGGACCAGTACTTC.

The chain is built from TRBV4-2 and TRBJ2-5; unclear D gene. The end of the DNA fits TRBJ2-7 better, so the J call may be wrong. The CDR3 sequence is 14 residues long. CDR1 and CDR2 (germline): LGHNA, YNFKEQ. The CDR3 region has the DNA TGTGCCAGCAGCCAAGAGGTCCAGATCTACGAGCAGTACTTC. Its translation: CASSQEVQIYEQYF.

The sample holds one count of this clonotype. The gene calls are TRBV11-3 and TRBJ1-1, with D hard to call. Trimming removed 5 bases from V and 6 bases from J, with 13 bases in between. Germline V gene lookup returns CDR1 SGHNT and CDR2 YENEEA. This CDR3 comprises 13 residues. In DNA, the CDR3 is TGTGCCAGCAGCCTCCAGTCGTCCGCTGAAGCTTTCTTT. Its translation is CASSLQSSAEAFF.

This clonotype occurred a few times. The chain has TRBV20-1 and TRBJ2-5; D gene unclear. CDR3 length equals 13 residues. Germline V CDR1 and CDR2: DFQATT, SNEGSKA (reference sequence). V lost 0 bases, J lost 5 bases, and 10 bases lay in between. The CDR3 protein is CSAREITAETQYF. The DNA for the CDR3 is TGCAGTGCTAGAGAGATAACCGCCGAGACCCAGTACTTC.

This clonotype was seen only a few times. The V and J genes are TRBV12-3 or TRBV12-4 and TRBJ2-4; either TRBD1 or TRBD2 may supply D (5 bases each). CDR3 length equals 13 residues. The V and J ends lost 4 bases and 1 base respectively, with 5 bases between them. The DNA for the CDR3 is TGTGCCAGCAGTTGGGGGGCCAAAAACATTCAGTACTTC. This sequence encodes CASSWGAKNIQYF.

V usage is TRBV6-2 or TRBV6-3 and J usage is TRBJ2-1, with 8 bases that match TRBD1. V shed 11 bases and J 7 bases; nucleotides not matched to a gene: 13. The CDR3 sequence is 14 residues long. Germline V lookup: CDR1 MNHEY, CDR2 SVGEGT. The CDR3, as DNA: TGTGCCGGCACTATCAGGGGGCTGGGAAATGAGCAGTTCTTC. This gives the protein CAGTIRGLGNEQFF.

The chain carries TRBV4-2 and TRBJ1-2; 11 bases agree with TRBD1. Germline V gene lookup returns CDR1 LGHNA and CDR2 YNFKEQ. CDR3 size: 16 residues. After removal of 1 base from V and 6 bases from J, the junction contained 7 bases not matched to a gene. The CDR3 nucleotides are TGTGCCAGCAGCCAAGTGGACAGGGGGCATCATAATGGCTACACCTTC. As protein: CASSQVDRGHHNGYTF.

The gene calls are TRBV5-1 and TRBJ2-4; D is undetermined. Germline CDR1 is SGHRS and CDR2 is YFSETQ. Trimming pared 0 bases from V and 0 bases from J, leaving 19 bases between. The CDR3 spans 19 residues. This CDR3 is CASSLGRAPMPLAKNIQYF. DNA of the CDR3: TGCGCCAGCAGCTTGGGTCGGGCACCCATGCCCCTAGCCAAAAACATTCAGTACTTC.

The chain links TRBV12-3 or TRBV12-4 to TRBJ2-3; D unresolved. The CDR3 consists of 13 residues. Trimming stripped 3 bases from V and 4 bases from J, with 8 bases between. This chain's CDR3 is CASSFPAADTQYF. The DNA for the CDR3 is TGTGCCAGCAGTTTCCCGGCAGCAGATACGCAGTATTTT.

The J gene is TRBJ2-3, the V gene TRBV29-1; D is undetermined. The CDR3 runs to 13 residues. Trimming cost V 0 bases and J 6 bases, with 10 bases left between them. Germline lookup yields CDR1 SQVTM and CDR2 ANQGSEA. The CDR3 region has the DNA TGCAGCGTTGAAGATCTCGAACCCGATACGCAGTATTTT. It codes for CSVEDLEPDTQYF.

This clonotype was counted between two and nine times. The rearrangement uses TRBV29-1 and TRBJ2-4; D not certain. Germline values: CDR1 SQVTM, CDR2 ANQGSEA. Trimming removed 4 bases from V and 1 base from J, with 11 bases in between. CDR3 size: 14 residues. The CDR3 sequence: CSVVTGLAKNIQYF. As DNA, the CDR3 is TGCAGCGTTGTGACTGGGTTGGCCAAAAACATTCAGTACTTC.

About this clonotype itself: The conserved phenylalanine or tryptophan normally closing the CDR3 is absent here, so this likely arose from a read error. Because the CDR3's place on the DNA is in doubt, the DNA is left out and the CDR3 is given as listed by TCRdb. The chain joins TRBV30 to TRBJ2-6. The CDR3 spans 12 amino acids, including both terminal residues. Germline CDR1 reads GTSNPN; CDR2 reads SVGIG (reference sequence). CDR3 residues: CAWSVPAGRWLL.

This clonotype has just a few counts. This rearrangement joins TRBV9 to TRBJ2-1; D is unresolved. V was cut by 4 bases and J by 5 bases, with 13 bases left in between. This CDR3 contains 14 residues. Germline values: CDR1 SGDLS, CDR2 YYNGEE. The CDR3 DNA reads as TGTGCCAGCAGCTTCTCCCCCACTCACAATGAGCAGTTCTTC. It yields the protein CASSFSPTHNEQFF.

This clonotype was counted only a few times. The rearrangement uses TRBV2 and TRBJ1-5; the match to TRBD1 covers 7 bases. The CDR3 extends over 15 amino acids. V gave up 4 bases and J gave up 4 bases; unmatched junction bases: 7. Germline CDR1 reads SNHLY; CDR2 reads FYNNEI. CDR3 sequence (DNA): TGTGCCAGCAGTGGACAGGGCCGACTTAATCAGCCCCAGCATTTT. This sequence encodes CASSGQGRLNQPQHF.

This clonotype was recorded a few times. The chain carries TRBV5-1 and TRBJ2-6, with 7 nucleotides matching TRBD1. Germline trimming cut 2 bases from V and 0 bases from J; bases unmatched to any gene: 8. This CDR3 is 18 amino acids long. In germline, CDR1 is SGHRS, CDR2 YFSETQ. CDR3 nucleotide sequence: TGCGCCAGCAGCTTTGTTCAGGGGGAGAGCTCTGGGGCCAACGTCCTGACTTTC. Amino acid sequence: CASSFVQGESSGANVLTF.

The sample holds a few counts of this clonotype. The CDR3 is CASGPGQGKSEAFF. The CDR3 nucleotides are TGTGCCAGCGGTCCGGGACAGGGGAAGTCTGAAGCTTTCTTT. This sequence joins TRBV6-2 or TRBV6-3 and TRBJ1-1; the match to TRBD1 covers 10 bases. CDR1 is MNHEY and CDR2 is SVGEGT in the germline V gene. With 8 bases clipped from V and 6 bases from J, the junction kept 9 bases outside the gene matches. The CDR3 totals 14 residues.

The chain combines TRBV6-5 with TRBJ2-1, with D possibly matching TRBD2 (6 bases). Germline V lookup: CDR1 MNHEY, CDR2 SVGAGI. Between the trimmed V and J ends, which lost 4 bases and 6 bases, there was a span of 10 bases. The CDR3 consists of 13 residues. As DNA, the CDR3 is TGTGCCAGCAGTTCGACTAGTAGCAATGAGCAGTTCTTC. Protein sequence: CASSSTSSNEQFF.

V usage is TRBV24-1 and J usage is TRBJ2-2, with 9 bases identical to TRBD2. The CDR3 consists of 18 residues. V lost 0 bases, J lost 7 bases, and 11 bases stayed unmatched. Germline V lookup: CDR1 KGHDR, CDR2 SFDVKD. The CDR3: CATSDLLWRGGRGGELFF. Written as DNA, the CDR3 is TGTGCCACCAGTGATTTGCTCTGGCGGGGGGGCCGAGGCGGGGAGCTGTTTTTT.

V and J are TRBV14 and TRBJ2-1; TRBD1 might be the D (5 bases). The J call is uncertain, as TRBJ2-7 better fits the DNA end. Germline loops: CDR1 SGHDN, CDR2 FVKESK. This CDR3 contains 14 residues. DNA of the CDR3: TGTGCCAGCAGCCAGGGGCTTAGTATATACGAGCAGTACTTC. Translation: CASSQGLSIYEQYF.

The V gene is TRBV29-1, the J gene TRBJ2-3; D unresolved. This CDR3 spans 12 amino acids. Germline V gene data show CDR1 as SQVTM and CDR2 as ANQGSEA. Deletions cut 4 bases from V and 2 bases from J, with 7 bases between. The CDR3 DNA follows: TGCAGCGTTGGTTTCACCACAGATACGCAGTATTTT. Its protein is CSVGFTTDTQYF.